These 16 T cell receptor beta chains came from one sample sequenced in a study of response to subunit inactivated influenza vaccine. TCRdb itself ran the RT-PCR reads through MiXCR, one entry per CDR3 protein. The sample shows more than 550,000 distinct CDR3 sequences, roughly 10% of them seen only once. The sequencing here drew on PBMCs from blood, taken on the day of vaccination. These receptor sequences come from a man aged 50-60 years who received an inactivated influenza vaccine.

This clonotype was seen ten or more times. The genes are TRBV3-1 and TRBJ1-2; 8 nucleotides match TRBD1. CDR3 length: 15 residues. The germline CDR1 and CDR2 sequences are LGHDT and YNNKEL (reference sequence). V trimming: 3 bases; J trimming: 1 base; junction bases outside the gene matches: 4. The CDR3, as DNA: TGTGCCAGCAGCCAGGGGACAGGACTTAACTATGGCTACACCTTC. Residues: CASSQGTGLNYGYTF.

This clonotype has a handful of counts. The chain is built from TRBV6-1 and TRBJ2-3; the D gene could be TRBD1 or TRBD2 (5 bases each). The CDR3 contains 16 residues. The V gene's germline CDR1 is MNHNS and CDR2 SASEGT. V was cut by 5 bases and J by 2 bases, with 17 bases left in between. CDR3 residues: CASSTTGTAHTDTQYF. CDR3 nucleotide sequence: TGTGCCAGCAGTACGACCGGGACGGCGCACACAGATACGCAGTATTTT.

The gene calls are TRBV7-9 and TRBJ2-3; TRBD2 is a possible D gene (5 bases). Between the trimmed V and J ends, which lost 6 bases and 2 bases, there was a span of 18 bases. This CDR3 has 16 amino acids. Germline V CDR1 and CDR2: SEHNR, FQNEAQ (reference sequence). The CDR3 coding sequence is TGTGCCAGCAGGCCCCCAGCGGAGCTAAACACAGATACGCAGTATTTT. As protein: CASRPPAELNTDTQYF.

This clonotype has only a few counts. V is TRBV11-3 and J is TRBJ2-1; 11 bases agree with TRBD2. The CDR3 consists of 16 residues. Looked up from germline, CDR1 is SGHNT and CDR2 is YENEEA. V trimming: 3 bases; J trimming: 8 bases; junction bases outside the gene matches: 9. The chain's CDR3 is CASSFRSSGGRDEQFF. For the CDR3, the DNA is TGTGCCAGCAGCTTCAGGTCTAGCGGGGGGAGGGATGAGCAGTTCTTC. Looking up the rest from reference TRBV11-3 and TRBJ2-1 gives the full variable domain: EAGVVQSPRYKIIEKKQPVAFWCNPISGHNTLYWYLQNLGQGPELLIRYENEEAVDDSQLPKDRFSAERLKGVDSTLKIQPAELGDSAVYLCASSFRSSGGRDEQFFGPGTRLTVL.

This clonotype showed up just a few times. CDR3 loop: CASSSAEGARYEQYF. DNA of the CDR3: TGTGCCAGCAGTTCCGCGGAAGGGGCGCGGTACGAGCAGTACTTC. This rearrangement joins TRBV6-2 or TRBV6-3 to TRBJ2-7, with a weak D call TRBD1 (5 bases). CDR3 size: 15 residues. Germline CDR1 MNHEY, CDR2 SVGEGT. V lost 4 bases, J lost 4 bases, and 17 bases lay in between.

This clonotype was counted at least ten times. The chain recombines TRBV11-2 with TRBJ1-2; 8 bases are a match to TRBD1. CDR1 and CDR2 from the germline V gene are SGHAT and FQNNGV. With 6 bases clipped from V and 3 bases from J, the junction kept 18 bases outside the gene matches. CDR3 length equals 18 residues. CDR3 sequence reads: CASRQTPGQEFFYYGYTF. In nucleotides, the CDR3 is TGTGCCAGCAGACAAACGCCGGGACAGGAGTTCTTTTACTATGGCTACACCTTC.

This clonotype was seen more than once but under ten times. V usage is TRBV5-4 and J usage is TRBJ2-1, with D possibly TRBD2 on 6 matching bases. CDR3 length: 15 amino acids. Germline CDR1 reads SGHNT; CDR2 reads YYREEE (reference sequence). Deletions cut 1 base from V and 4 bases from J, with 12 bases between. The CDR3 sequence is CASSLPGSVYNEQFF. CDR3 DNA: TGTGCCAGCAGCTTGCCCGGGAGCGTTTACAATGAGCAGTTCTTC.

The CDR3 coding sequence is TGTGCCAGCAGCCCGCGAATCGGCCAAGAGACCCAGTACTTC. Amino acids: CASSPRIGQETQYF. The chain has TRBV7-8 and TRBJ2-5; no reliable D call. The V gene's germline CDR1 is SGHVS and CDR2 FQNEAQ. CDR3 length: 14 amino acids. The germline V and J ends were trimmed by 5 bases and 1 base, with 11 bases remaining between them.

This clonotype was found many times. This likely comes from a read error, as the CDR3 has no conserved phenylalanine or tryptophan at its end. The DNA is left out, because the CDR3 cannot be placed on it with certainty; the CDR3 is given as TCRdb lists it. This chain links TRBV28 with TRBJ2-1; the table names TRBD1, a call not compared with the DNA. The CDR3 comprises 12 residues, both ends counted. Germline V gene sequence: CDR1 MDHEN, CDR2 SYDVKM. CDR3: CASSSGVPTQTL.

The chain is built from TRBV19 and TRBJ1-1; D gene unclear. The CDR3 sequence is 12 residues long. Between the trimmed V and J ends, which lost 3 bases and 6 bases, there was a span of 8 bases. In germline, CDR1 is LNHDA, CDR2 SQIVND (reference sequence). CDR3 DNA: TGTGCCAGTAGTATGGGTTCATCTGAAGCTTTCTTT. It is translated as CASSMGSSEAFF.

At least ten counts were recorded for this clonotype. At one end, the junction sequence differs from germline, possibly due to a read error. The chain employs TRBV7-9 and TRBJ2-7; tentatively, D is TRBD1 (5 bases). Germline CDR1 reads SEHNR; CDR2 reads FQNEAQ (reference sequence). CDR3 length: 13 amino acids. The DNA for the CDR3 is TGCGCCAGCAGCTTCGGACAAGCCTACGAGCAGTACTTC. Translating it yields CASSFGQAYEQYF.

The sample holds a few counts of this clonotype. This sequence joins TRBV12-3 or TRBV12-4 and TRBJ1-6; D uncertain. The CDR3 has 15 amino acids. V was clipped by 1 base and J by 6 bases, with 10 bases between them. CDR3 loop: CASSLGSGRNSPLHF. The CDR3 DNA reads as TGTGCCAGCAGTTTAGGATCCGGGCGTAATTCACCCCTCCACTTT.

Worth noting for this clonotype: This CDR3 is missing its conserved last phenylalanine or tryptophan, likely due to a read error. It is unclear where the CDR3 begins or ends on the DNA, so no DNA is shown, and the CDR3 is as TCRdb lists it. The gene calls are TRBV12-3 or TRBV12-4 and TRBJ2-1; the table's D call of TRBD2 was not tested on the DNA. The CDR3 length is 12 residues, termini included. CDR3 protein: CASTESGRALSL.

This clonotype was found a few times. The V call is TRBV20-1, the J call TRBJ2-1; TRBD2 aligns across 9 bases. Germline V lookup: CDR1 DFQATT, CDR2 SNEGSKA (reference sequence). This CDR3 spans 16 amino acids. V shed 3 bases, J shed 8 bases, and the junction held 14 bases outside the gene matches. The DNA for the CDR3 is TGCAGTGCTAGTAATCCTTTAGCGGGAGCAGGCGATGAGCAGTTCTTC. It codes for CSASNPLAGAGDEQFF.

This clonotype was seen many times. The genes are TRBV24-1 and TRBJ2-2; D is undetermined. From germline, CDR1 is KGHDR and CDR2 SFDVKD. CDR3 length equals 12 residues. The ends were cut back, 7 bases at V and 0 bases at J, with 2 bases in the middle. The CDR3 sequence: CATRSNTGELFF. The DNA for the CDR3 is TGTGCCACCAGGTCGAACACCGGGGAGCTGTTTTTT.

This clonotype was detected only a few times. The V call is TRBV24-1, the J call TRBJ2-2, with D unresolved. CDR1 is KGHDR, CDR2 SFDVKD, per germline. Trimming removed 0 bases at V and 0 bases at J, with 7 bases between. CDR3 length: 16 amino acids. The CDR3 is CATSDLPSSNTGELFF. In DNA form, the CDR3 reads TGTGCCACCAGTGATTTGCCTAGTTCGAACACCGGGGAGCTGTTTTTT.